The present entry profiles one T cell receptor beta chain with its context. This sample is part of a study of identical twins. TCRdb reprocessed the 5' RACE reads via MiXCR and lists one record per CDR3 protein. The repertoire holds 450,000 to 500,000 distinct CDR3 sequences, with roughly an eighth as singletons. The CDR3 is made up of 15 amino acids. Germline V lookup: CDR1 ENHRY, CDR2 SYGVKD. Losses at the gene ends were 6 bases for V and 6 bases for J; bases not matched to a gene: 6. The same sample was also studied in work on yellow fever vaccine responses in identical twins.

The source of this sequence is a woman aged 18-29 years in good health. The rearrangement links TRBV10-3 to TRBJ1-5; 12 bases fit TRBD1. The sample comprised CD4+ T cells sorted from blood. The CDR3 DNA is TGTGCCATCAGCGAGGGGACAGGGGGCAGTCAGCCCCAGCATTTT. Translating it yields CAISEGTGGSQPQHF.